This T cell receptor (beta chain) comes out of a study of blood T cells in healthy people across ages. Caucasian, healthy and from Russia, the donors were aged between about 6 and 90. A J-beta primer mix and a sample-barcoded 5' primer were used in a second PCR of roughly 6 to 12 cycles. TCRdb reprocessed the 5' RACE reads via MiXCR and lists one record per CDR3 protein. The profile covers 700,000 to 900,000 distinct CDR3 sequences, with less than 70% appearing a single time and under 50% taken by the ten largest. Trimming removed 2 bases from V and 0 bases from J, with 8 bases in between. CDR1 and CDR2 from the germline V gene are SNHLY and FYNNEI. This CDR3 is 14 amino acids long.

The sample taken for sequencing was blood. The receptor was derived from a man older than 75 in good health. This chain joins TRBV2 and TRBJ2-7; D unclear. This CDR3 reads CASSERKSSYEQYF. In DNA form, the CDR3 reads TGTGCCAGCAGTGAACGGAAGAGCTCCTACGAGCAGTACTTC.